One and the same sample provided the 14 T cell receptor beta chains below, sequenced in a study of blood T cell repertoires in COVID-19. TCRdb's table, derived via immunoSEQ multiplex PCR, lists solely in-frame clones and lacks some. Of a few hundred thousand clones listed, approximately 82% were seen once; the top ten hold about 1.2%. The material sequenced was peripheral blood. All receptors derive from a woman aged 45-65 years with acute or convalescent COVID-19.

This chain joins TRBV5-6 and TRBJ1-1; 12 bases match TRBD1. CDR1 and CDR2 from the germline V gene are SGHDT and YYEEEE. This CDR3 contains 13 residues. V was pared by 4 bases and J by 10 bases, with 5 bases of the junction left unmatched. The CDR3 here is CASSRDRGRLAFF. CDR3 DNA: TGTGCCAGCAGCAGGGACAGGGGGCGTCTAGCTTTCTTT.

The chain carries TRBV25-1 and TRBJ1-1, with 7 nucleotides matching TRBD1. This CDR3 comprises 14 residues. After removal of 0 bases from V and 8 bases from J, the junction contained 6 bases not matched to a gene. From germline, CDR1 is MGHDK and CDR2 SYGVNS. The CDR3 region is CASSEYEGTVEAFF. The DNA for the CDR3 is TGTGCCAGCAGTGAATATGAAGGGACAGTAGAAGCTTTCTTT.

The rearrangement joins TRBV7-2 to TRBJ1-2; the D is unclear. The CDR3 length is 14 residues. The germline V and J ends were trimmed by 2 bases and 0 bases, with 7 bases remaining between them. Looked up from germline, CDR1 is SGHTA and CDR2 is FQGNSA. The CDR3: CASSLIESNYGYTF. CDR3 coding DNA: TGTGCCAGCAGCTTAATAGAATCTAACTATGGCTACACCTTC. Using reference TRBV7-2 and TRBJ1-2 for the parts outside the CDR3, the full variable domain is GAGVSQSPSNKVTEKGKDVELRCDPISGHTALYWYRQSLGQGLEFLIYFQGNSAPDKSGLPSDRFSAERTGGSVSTLTIQRTQQEDSAVYLCASSLIESNYGYTFGSGTRLTVV.

This chain links TRBV7-2 with TRBJ2-1; D gene unclear. The V gene's germline CDR1 is SGHTA and CDR2 FQGNSA. This CDR3 is 15 amino acids long. V lost 1 base and J lost 2, with 9 bases in between. The CDR3 sequence is CASSLGQAAYNEQFF. In DNA form, the CDR3 reads TGTGCCAGCAGCTTAGGGCAGGCAGCCTACAATGAGCAGTTCTTC.

V and J are TRBV5-1 and TRBJ1-1, with TRBD1 as a possible D gene (5 bases). Trimming shortened V by 0 bases and J by 5 bases, and 11 bases separated the two germline ends. The CDR3 is 14 residues long. Germline V gives CDR1 SGHRS, CDR2 YFSETQ. CDR3 bases: TGCGCCAGCAGCTTGGAAGGGGCGCGGACTGAAGCTTTCTTT. Translated, it gives CASSLEGARTEAFF.

V and J are TRBV9 and TRBJ1-1; D unresolved. This CDR3 region has 12 residues. Between the trimmed V and J ends, which lost 0 bases and 11 bases, there was a span of 11 bases. Germline assignment: CDR1 SGDLS and CDR2 YYNGEE. Written as DNA, the CDR3 is TGTGCCAGCAGCGTAGGCGGCAAGTCGGCTTTCTTT. It is translated as CASSVGGKSAFF.

The chain couples TRBV24-1 to TRBJ2-2; TRBD1 might be the D (6 bases). Germline V CDR1 and CDR2: KGHDR, SFDVKD. This CDR3 has 16 residues. Trimming pared 1 base from V and 4 bases from J, leaving 12 bases between. The chain's CDR3 is CATSDFPARGTGELFF. DNA of the CDR3: TGTGCCACCAGTGATTTCCCAGCCAGGGGCACCGGGGAGCTGTTTTTT.

The DNA for the CDR3 is TGTGCCAGCAGCTCCTTCGGACAAGCATCTAACTATGGCTACACCTTC. Translated: CASSSFGQASNYGYTF. The J gene is TRBJ1-2, the V gene TRBV7-2; D may be TRBD1 (5 bases). V lost 4 bases and J 0 bases, leaving 15 bases between the germline ends. The CDR3 is 16 residues long. The germline gives CDR1 SGHTA, CDR2 FQGNSA.

This clone was detected a few times. The gene calls are TRBV27 and TRBJ2-6; 7 bases are shared with TRBD1. V shed 3 bases, J shed 0 bases, and the junction held 2 bases outside the gene matches. From germline, CDR1 is MNHEY and CDR2 SMNVEV (reference sequence). This CDR3 comprises 16 residues. CDR3 coding DNA: TGTGCCAGCAGTTTGGGACAGACCTCTGGGGCCAACGTCCTGACTTTC. As protein: CASSLGQTSGANVLTF.

The gene calls are TRBV19 and TRBJ1-3; D may be TRBD1 (5 bases). Per the germline V gene, CDR1 is LNHDA and CDR2 is SQIVND (reference sequence). The V and J ends lost 1 base and 2 bases respectively, with 12 bases between them. The CDR3 runs to 16 residues. The CDR3 DNA reads TGTGCCAGTAGTATAGGGAGGGGTTTCACTGGAAACACCATATATTTT. As protein: CASSIGRGFTGNTIYF. The variable domain in full, with the rest retrieved from reference TRBV19 and TRBJ1-3, is DGGITQSPKYLFRKEGQNVTLSCEQNLNHDAMYWYRQDPGQGLRLIYYSQIVNDFQKGDIAEGYSVSREKKESFPLTVTSAQKNPTAFYLCASSIGRGFTGNTIYFGEGSWLTVV.

This chain links TRBV14 with TRBJ2-3; maybe TRBD2 (6 bases). Germline V CDR1 and CDR2: SGHDN, FVKESK. The CDR3 contains 16 residues. Trimming shortened V by 4 bases and J by 1 base, and 15 bases separated the two germline ends. In nucleotides, the CDR3 is TGTGCCAGCAGCCGCCCACGGACTACCCGCACAGATACGCAGTATTTT. Amino acid sequence: CASSRPRTTRTDTQYF.

The J gene is TRBJ2-3, the V gene TRBV11-3; 8 bases line up with TRBD2. The CDR3 is 14 residues long. The J segment lost 8 bases and the V segment lost 1 base, leaving 5 bases of the junction unmatched. Germline CDR1 is SGHNT and CDR2 is YENEEA. The CDR3 sequence is CASSLVGSGVTQYF. The CDR3 DNA follows: TGTGCCAGCAGCTTAGTGGGTAGCGGGGTTACGCAGTATTTT.

This clone was detected a few times. The chain links TRBV13 to TRBJ1-1; tentative D call: TRBD1 (5 bases). Looked up from germline, CDR1 is PRHDT and CDR2 is FYEKMQ (reference sequence). The V gene lost 0 bases and the J gene lost 4 bases, with 9 bases spanning the gap. CDR3 length: 14 amino acids. CDR3 in DNA: TGTGCCAGCAGCTTAGGCCTAGGGGTCACTGAAGCTTTCTTT. This sequence encodes CASSLGLGVTEAFF. Together with reference TRBV13 and TRBJ1-1, the CDR3 gives the full variable domain: AAGVIQSPRHLIKEKRETATLKCYPIPRHDTVYWYQQGPGQDPQFLISFYEKMQSDKGSIPDRFSAQQFSDYHSELNMSSLELGDSALYFCASSLGLGVTEAFFGQGTRLTVV.

The genes are TRBV14 and TRBJ2-1, with 16 positions matching TRBD2. Germline-derived CDR1 and CDR2 are SGHDN and FVKESK. The CDR3 extends over 19 amino acids. Trimming at V came to 1 base and at J to 9 bases, leaving 12 bases not matched to a gene. CDR3 amino acids: CASSQAPGLAGGPPGEQFF. DNA for the CDR3: TGTGCCAGCAGCCAAGCGCCGGGACTAGCGGGAGGGCCGCCGGGTGAGCAGTTCTTC.